Following are 9 T cell receptor beta chains from one sample sequenced in a study of blood T cells in healthy people across ages. A J-beta primer mix and a sample-barcoded 5' primer were used in a second PCR of roughly 7 to 12 cycles. Via MiXCR, TCRdb re-called the 5' RACE reads, giving one row per CDR3 protein. The data show about 1.6 million distinct CDR3 sequences, almost 35% seen once. The sequencing sample was made of blood. These receptors were obtained from a woman in her 30s in good health.

The chain carries TRBV3-1 and TRBJ2-5; D tentatively reads TRBD1 or TRBD2 (5 bases each). Per the germline V gene, CDR1 is LGHDT and CDR2 is YNNKEL (reference sequence). This CDR3 is built from 18 residues. Trimming stripped 0 bases from V and 5 bases from J, with 22 bases between. CDR3 sequence (DNA): TGTGCCAGCAGCCAAGATCCCAATGTGGTTCGGGGCGCGGAGACCCAGTACTTC. Translating it yields CASSQDPNVVRGAETQYF.

This clonotype was picked up many times. This chain uses TRBV7-8 with TRBJ1-2, with D maybe TRBD1 (6 bases). Germline assignment: CDR1 SGHVS and CDR2 FQNEAQ. The CDR3 is made up of 15 amino acids. V was cut by 8 bases and J by 2 bases, with 18 bases left in between. As DNA, the CDR3 is TGTGCCAGCTCCGCAGTAGGGGGTAAAAACTATGGCTACACCTTC. Amino acids: CASSAVGGKNYGYTF.

The gene calls are TRBV20-1 and TRBJ2-5, with D perhaps given as TRBD1 or TRBD2 (5 bases each). The J call may be faulty, since TRBJ2-7 better matches the DNA end. The CDR3 sequence is 16 residues long. CDR1 and CDR2 (germline): DFQATT, SNEGSKA (reference sequence). The CDR3 reads CSANRDHSRDGYEQYF. The CDR3 bases are TGCAGTGCTAATCGGGACCATTCGCGAGATGGTTACGAGCAGTACTTC.

In its sample, this clonotype was seen once. The chain couples TRBV4-2 to TRBJ2-6, with 7 bases fitting TRBD2. Germline V gives CDR1 LGHNA, CDR2 YNFKEQ. The CDR3 sequence is 16 residues long. V lost 2 bases and J lost 1; bases outside the gene matches: 2. CDR3 DNA: TGTGCCAGCAGCCAATTGGGGGGGTCTGGGGCCAACGTCCTGACTTTC. It is translated as CASSQLGGSGANVLTF.

This clonotype was counted between two and nine times. The chain has TRBV11-2 and TRBJ2-5; either TRBD1 or TRBD2 may supply D (6 bases each). Germline V lookup: CDR1 SGHAT, CDR2 FQNNGV. This CDR3 spans 15 amino acids. Trimming removed 8 bases at V and 5 bases at J, with 21 bases between. CDR3 sequence reads: CASRGGTVNQETQYF. CDR3 in DNA: TGTGCCAGCCGAGGGGGGACGGTTAATCAGGAGACCCAGTACTTC. The whole variable domain, filled in from reference TRBV11-2 and TRBJ2-5, reads EAGVAQSPRYKIIEKRQSVAFWCNPISGHATLYWYQQILGQGPKLLIQFQNNGVVDDSQLPKDRFSAERLKGVDSTLKIQPAKLEDSAVYLCASRGGTVNQETQYFGPGTRLLVL.

The chain joins TRBV4-2 to TRBJ1-4; 8 bases match TRBD1. The V and J ends lost 0 bases and 9 bases, in that order; junction bases with no gene match: 6. Germline-derived CDR1 and CDR2 are LGHNA and YNFKEQ. This CDR3 contains 15 residues. This chain's CDR3 is CASSQDTGGRKKLFF. CDR3 nucleotides: TGTGCCAGCAGCCAAGACACAGGGGGTAGAAAAAAACTGTTTTTT.

The chain joins TRBV5-1 to TRBJ2-1; 7 nucleotides align to TRBD2. Looked up from germline, CDR1 is SGHRS and CDR2 is YFSETQ. The CDR3 contains 16 residues. J lost 5 bases, V lost 0 bases, and 8 bases had no gene match. Here the CDR3 reads CASSLGWASGNNEQFF. The CDR3 coding sequence is TGCGCCAGCAGCTTGGGTTGGGCTAGCGGAAACAATGAGCAGTTCTTC.

The J gene is TRBJ1-2, the V gene TRBV20-1, with D uncertain. The V end was cut by 1 base, the J end by 3 bases, with 9 bases between. The V gene's germline CDR1 is DFQATT and CDR2 SNEGSKA (reference sequence). There are 13 residues in the CDR3. The CDR3, as DNA: TGCAGTGCTAGAGGCGACTCTGACTATGGCTACACCTTC. It codes for CSARGDSDYGYTF.

In its sample, this clonotype was seen a few times. The chain joins TRBV20-1 to TRBJ2-7, with 9 bases identical to TRBD1. This CDR3 region has 15 residues. J was trimmed by 1 base and V by 4 bases; bases with no gene match: 8. CDR1 is DFQATT and CDR2 is SNEGSKA in the germline V gene (reference sequence). The CDR3 DNA reads as TGCAGTGCTAAATTTACAGGGGGCCGGTCCTACGAGCAGTACTTC. It specifies CSAKFTGGRSYEQYF.